The 23 T cell receptor beta chains given below trace back to one sample, sequenced in a study of T cell responses to AZD1222 COVID-19 vaccine. TCRdb keeps only in-frame clones here, not all; method: immunoSEQ multiplex PCR. The table records some 200,000 clones, about 92% of them present only once. Sequences were derived from peripheral blood, sampled on day 0 of MenACWY control vaccination. The receptors come from an adult in good health.

CDR3 nucleotides: TGTGCCAGCAGGAGGGACACCCAGGGCTATGGCTACACCTTC. Translated, it gives CASRRDTQGYGYTF. The rearrangement joins TRBV2 to TRBJ1-2, with a weak D call TRBD1 (6 bases). V gave up 6 bases and J gave up 4 bases, with 15 bases separating them. CDR3 size: 14 residues. Germline CDR1 reads SNHLY; CDR2 reads FYNNEI.

This clone was recorded only once. The rearrangement links TRBV7-7 to TRBJ2-1; D remains unclear. The CDR3 contains 12 residues. V lost 4 bases, J lost 9 bases, and 10 bases lay in between. CDR1 is SSHAT, CDR2 FNYEAQ, per germline (reference sequence). The CDR3 loop is CASSSTWGEQFF. CDR3 nucleotide sequence: TGTGCCAGCAGCTCTACATGGGGTGAGCAGTTCTTC.

The V call is TRBV18, the J call TRBJ1-1; D call uncertain. The CDR3 is 16 amino acids. Germline CDR1 and CDR2: KGHSH and LQKENI. V shed 1 base and J shed 1 base, with 13 bases lying between them. The DNA of the CDR3 is TGTGCCAGCTCACCACTTTTCAGGACGGAGAACACTGAAGCTTTCTTT. This gives the protein CASSPLFRTENTEAFF. Complete variable domain (other parts from reference TRBV18 and TRBJ1-1): NAGVMQNPRHLVRRRGQEARLRCSPMKGHSHVYWYRQLPEEGLKFMVYLQKENIIDESGMPKERFSAEFPKEGPSILRIQQVVRGDSAAYFCASSPLFRTENTEAFFGQGTRLTVV.

The rearrangement uses TRBV28 and TRBJ2-7; 8 positions agree with TRBD1. CDR3 length: 15 amino acids. Per germline, CDR1 MDHEN and CDR2 SYDVKM. V dropped 2 bases and J dropped 7; count of bases not matched to a gene: 10. For the CDR3, the DNA is TGTGCCAGCAGTTTACTCGGACAGGGTTGGTGGGAGCAGTACTTC. Translated: CASSLLGQGWWEQYF.

The rearrangement joins TRBV2 to TRBJ1-5; 8 nucleotides line up with TRBD1. The CDR3 sequence is 14 residues long. Per germline, CDR1 SNHLY and CDR2 FYNNEI. The V and J ends lost 4 bases and 4 bases, in that order; junction bases with no gene match: 3. As DNA, the CDR3 is TGTGCCAGCAGTGGACAGGGGCTTAATCAGCCCCAGCATTTT. Its protein product is CASSGQGLNQPQHF.

CDR3 amino acids: CASSIQGNTEAFF. In DNA form, the CDR3 reads TGTGCCAGCAGTATTCAGGGGAACACTGAAGCTTTCTTT. V is TRBV6-2 or TRBV6-3 and J is TRBJ1-1; D possibly corresponds to TRBD1 (5 bases). CDR1 is MNHEY and CDR2 is SVGEGT in the germline V gene. Trimming took 5 bases from V and 1 from J, leaving 8 bases between them. The CDR3 is made up of 13 amino acids.

The chain has TRBV7-3 and TRBJ1-4; D uncertain. Germline V gene sequence: CDR1 SGHTA, CDR2 FQGTGA. V lost 4 bases to trimming and J lost 8 bases, with 5 bases between them. CDR3 length equals 11 residues. Here the CDR3 DNA reads TGTGCCAGCAGCTCAAGAGAAAAACTGTTTTTT. Protein: CASSSREKLFF.

This clone showed up just once. The V and J genes are TRBV7-2 and TRBJ1-4; D perhaps matches TRBD1 (5 bases). Trimming removed 1 base from V and 5 bases from J, with 11 bases in between. CDR3 length: 15 amino acids. Per the germline V gene, CDR1 is SGHTA and CDR2 is FQGNSA. The CDR3 protein is CASSLGGRTNEKLFF. CDR3 coding DNA: TGTGCCAGCAGCTTAGGGGGACGGACGAATGAAAAACTGTTTTTT. Full variable domain (rest looked up from reference TRBV7-2 and TRBJ1-4): GAGVSQSPSNKVTEKGKDVELRCDPISGHTALYWYRQSLGQGLEFLIYFQGNSAPDKSGLPSDRFSAERTGGSVSTLTIQRTQQEDSAVYLCASSLGGRTNEKLFFGSGTQLSVL.

The chain carries TRBV5-1 and TRBJ2-3; 14 nucleotides agree with TRBD2. This CDR3 contains 18 residues. Trimming removed 0 bases from V and 1 base from J; junction bases left unmatched: 4. CDR1 and CDR2 from the germline V gene are SGHRS and YFSETQ. CDR3 sequence reads: CASSLGGLAGGRTDTQYF. Written as DNA, the CDR3 is TGCGCCAGCAGCTTGGGTGGACTAGCGGGGGGCCGCACAGATACGCAGTATTTT.

The chain couples TRBV2 to TRBJ1-4, with TRBD1 identical over 10 bases. The V gene end was trimmed by 6 bases and the J gene end by 7 bases; junction bases not matched to a gene: 5. The CDR3 runs to 14 residues. Germline CDR1 SNHLY, CDR2 FYNNEI. CDR3 loop: CASSQGQGSEKLFF. Written as DNA, the CDR3 is TGTGCCAGCAGCCAGGGACAGGGGAGTGAAAAACTGTTTTTT.

This chain uses TRBV29-1 with TRBJ2-1, with 7 bases aligning to TRBD2. J gave up 3 bases and V 0 bases, and 8 bases lay outside the gene matches. This CDR3 comprises 16 residues. Germline V gene lookup returns CDR1 SQVTM and CDR2 ANQGSEA. CDR3 sequence reads: CSVEERRLADYNEQFF. The CDR3 DNA follows: TGCAGCGTTGAAGAACGTAGGCTAGCGGACTACAATGAGCAGTTCTTC.

Comments on this clone: Relative to the germline gene, one junction end is altered; a read error may explain this. The V call is TRBV5-6, the J call TRBJ1-3; possible D gene TRBD1, 5 bases. Germline V gives CDR1 SGHDT, CDR2 YYEEEE. The CDR3 spans 15 residues. The DNA of the CDR3 is TGTGCCAGCAGCTGGGGCCCCCGCTCTGGCAACACCATATATTTT. Its protein is CASSWGPRSGNTIYF.

The rearrangement joins TRBV6-5 to TRBJ2-2, with D possibly TRBD1 on 5 matching bases. The CDR3 covers 15 residues. Trimming stripped 6 bases from V and 1 base from J, with 12 bases between. CDR1 is MNHEY, CDR2 SVGAGI, per germline. This CDR3 reads CASRHDSVNTGELFF. The CDR3 region has the DNA TGTGCCAGCAGGCACGACAGCGTGAACACCGGGGAGCTGTTTTTT.

This chain links TRBV11-3 with TRBJ2-7; TRBD1 agrees at 7 bases. CDR3 length: 15 residues. Trimming at V came to 2 bases and at J to 5 bases, leaving 9 bases not matched to a gene. The germline V gene has CDR1 SGHNT and CDR2 YENEEA. The CDR3 bases are TGTGCCAGCAGCTTAAGGGCAGGGGGTTCCCACGAGCAGTACTTC. Its translation is CASSLRAGGSHEQYF.

The chain employs TRBV2 and TRBJ1-5; the D gene is possibly TRBD1 (6 bases). CDR3 length equals 14 residues. Germline CDR1 SNHLY, CDR2 FYNNEI. The germline V and J ends were trimmed by 6 bases and 3 bases, with 12 bases remaining between them. CDR3 residues: CASRLDSINQPQHF. The DNA of the CDR3 is TGTGCCAGCAGGTTGGACAGCATCAATCAGCCCCAGCATTTT.

The genes are TRBV19 and TRBJ2-2, with D hard to call. From germline, CDR1 is LNHDA and CDR2 SQIVND (reference sequence). The CDR3 is 15 residues long. With 3 bases removed from V and 4 bases from J, the gap between germline ends came to 12 bases. CDR3 region: CASSIGGSGTGELFF. CDR3 DNA sequence: TGTGCCAGTAGTATCGGCGGTTCGGGCACCGGGGAGCTGTTTTTT.

This sequence joins TRBV3-1 (or the pseudogene TRBV3-2) and TRBJ1-1; D is unresolved. V was cut by 1 base and J by 0 bases, with 12 bases left in between. The germline V gene encodes CDR1 LGHDT and CDR2 YNNKEL (reference sequence). The CDR3 contains 16 residues. CDR3 sequence: CASSQGIIGLNTEAFF. Written as DNA, the CDR3 is TGTGCCAGCAGCCAAGGCATCATAGGGTTGAACACTGAAGCTTTCTTT.

The chain links TRBV7-8 to TRBJ2-1; maybe TRBD2 (6 bases). This CDR3 is built from 15 residues. The germline V gene has CDR1 SGHVS and CDR2 FQNEAQ. Trimming took 1 base from V and 3 from J, leaving 10 bases between them. CDR3 in DNA: TGTGCCAGCAGCTTAGGAGCGGGCAGCTACAATGAGCAGTTCTTC. It is translated as CASSLGAGSYNEQFF.

This chain uses TRBV11-2 with TRBJ1-1; possibly TRBD1 for D (5 bases). The CDR3 extends over 14 amino acids. From germline, CDR1 is SGHAT and CDR2 FQNNGV. Trimming stripped 4 bases from V and 4 bases from J, with 13 bases between. The CDR3 DNA is TGTGCCAGCAGCTCTCAGGGAGCGGGCACTGAAGCTTTCTTT. It yields the protein CASSSQGAGTEAFF.

The DNA for the CDR3 is TGTGCCAGTAGTCCCAGTGGAACTGAAGCTTTCTTT. It encodes CASSPSGTEAFF. The chain has TRBV19 and TRBJ1-1; D is unclear. CDR3 size: 12 residues. V was clipped by 5 bases and J by 5 bases, with 9 bases between them. In germline, CDR1 is LNHDA, CDR2 SQIVND (reference sequence). Filled out from reference TRBV19 and TRBJ1-1, the complete variable domain reads DGGITQSPKYLFRKEGQNVTLSCEQNLNHDAMYWYRQDPGQGLRLIYYSQIVNDFQKGDIAEGYSVSREKKESFPLTVTSAQKNPTAFYLCASSPSGTEAFFGQGTRLTVV.

The J gene is TRBJ2-1, the V gene TRBV7-3; no firm D call. CDR1 is SGHTA and CDR2 is FQGTGA in the germline V gene. The CDR3 is 14 residues long. V was trimmed by 4 bases and J by 6 bases, leaving 13 bases between them. The CDR3 DNA is TGTGCCAGCAGCTCGAGACCAACCCGCAATGAGCAGTTCTTC. Encoded protein: CASSSRPTRNEQFF.

The chain is built from TRBV19 and TRBJ1-5, with a possible D match to TRBD1 (6 bases). Trimming left V 7 bases short and J 3 bases short, with 16 bases between. CDR3 length equals 15 residues. Per germline, CDR1 LNHDA and CDR2 SQIVND (reference sequence). The CDR3: CASIDRDTYNQPQHF. CDR3 nucleotide sequence: TGTGCCAGTATAGACCGGGACACCTACAATCAGCCCCAGCATTTT.

J is TRBJ2-1 and V is TRBV13, with 8 bases fitting TRBD2. The germline V gene encodes CDR1 PRHDT and CDR2 FYEKMQ (reference sequence). V was clipped by 4 bases and J by 3 bases; unmatched bases: 5. The CDR3 spans 15 residues. The CDR3 protein is CASSSRGGRYNEQFF. DNA of the CDR3: TGTGCCAGCAGCTCACGGGGGGGCCGCTACAATGAGCAGTTCTTC. The variable domain in full, with the rest retrieved from reference TRBV13 and TRBJ2-1, is AAGVIQSPRHLIKEKRETATLKCYPIPRHDTVYWYQQGPGQDPQFLISFYEKMQSDKGSIPDRFSAQQFSDYHSELNMSSLELGDSALYFCASSSRGGRYNEQFFGPGTRLTVL.